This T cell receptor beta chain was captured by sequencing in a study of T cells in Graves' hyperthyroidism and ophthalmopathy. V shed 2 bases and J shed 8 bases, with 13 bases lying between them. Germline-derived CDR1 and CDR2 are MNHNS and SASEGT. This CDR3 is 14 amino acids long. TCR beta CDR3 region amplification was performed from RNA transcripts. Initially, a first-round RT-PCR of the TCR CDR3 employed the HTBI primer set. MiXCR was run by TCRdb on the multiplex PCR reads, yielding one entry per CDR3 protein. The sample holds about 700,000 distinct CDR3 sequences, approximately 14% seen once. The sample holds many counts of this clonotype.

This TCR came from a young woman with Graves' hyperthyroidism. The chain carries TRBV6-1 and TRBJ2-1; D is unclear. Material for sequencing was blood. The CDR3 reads CASSEKLPRDEQFF. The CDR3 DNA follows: TGTGCCAGCAGTGAAAAGCTACCTCGGGATGAGCAGTTCTTC.